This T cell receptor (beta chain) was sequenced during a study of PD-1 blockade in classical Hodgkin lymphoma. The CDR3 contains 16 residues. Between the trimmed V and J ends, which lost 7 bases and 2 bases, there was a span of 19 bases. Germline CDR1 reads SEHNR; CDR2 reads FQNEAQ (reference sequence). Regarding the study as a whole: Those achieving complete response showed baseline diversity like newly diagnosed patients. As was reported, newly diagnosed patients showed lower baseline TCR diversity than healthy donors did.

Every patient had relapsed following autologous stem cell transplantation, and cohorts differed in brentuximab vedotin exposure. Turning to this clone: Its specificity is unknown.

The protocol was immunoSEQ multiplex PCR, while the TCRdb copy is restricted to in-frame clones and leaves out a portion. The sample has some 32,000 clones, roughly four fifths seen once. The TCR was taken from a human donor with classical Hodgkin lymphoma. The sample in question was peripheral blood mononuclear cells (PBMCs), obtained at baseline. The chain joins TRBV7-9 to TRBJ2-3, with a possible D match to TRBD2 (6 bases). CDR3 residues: CASTSGAGMFTDTQYF. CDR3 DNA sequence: TGTGCCAGCACCAGTGGGGCGGGGATGTTCACAGATACGCAGTATTTT.